The 21 T cell receptor beta chains given below trace back to one sample, sequenced in a study of blood T cell repertoires in COVID-19. Clones were sequenced by immunoSEQ multiplex PCR, and TCRdb holds only the in-frame ones, with some missing. The sample shows about 220,000 clones, 80% to 85% of them seen only once. Sequencing was done on a sample of peripheral blood. The origin of the receptors is a woman aged 55 to 70 with acute or convalescent COVID-19.

Comments on this clone: The sample contains more than one DNA sequence encoding this CDR3. The chain combines TRBV7-2 with TRBJ2-7; 9 bases line up with TRBD2. The CDR3 is 17 amino acids. J was trimmed by 6 bases and V by 4 bases; bases with no gene match: 16. Germline lookup yields CDR1 SGHTA and CDR2 FQGNSA. CDR3 sequence: CASSWEGPAGGKSEQYF. The CDR3 DNA reads as TGTGCCAGCAGCTGGGAGGGGCCGGCGGGGGGGAAGAGCGAGCAGTACTTC.

The chain combines TRBV5-1 with TRBJ2-3; D might be TRBD1 (6 bases). The CDR3 length is 12 residues. CDR1 is SGHRS and CDR2 is YFSETQ in the germline V gene. The ends were cut back, 6 bases at V and 4 bases at J, with 9 bases in the middle. DNA for the CDR3: TGCGCCAGCAAATCAGGGGCAGATACGCAGTATTTT. Translated: CASKSGADTQYF.

The chain recombines TRBV3-1 (or the pseudogene TRBV3-2) with TRBJ2-1, with D tentatively TRBD2 (6 bases). V lost 3 bases, J lost 6 bases, and 12 bases lay in between. The CDR3 spans 14 residues. The germline V gene has CDR1 LGHDT and CDR2 YNNKEL (reference sequence). CDR3 amino acids: CASSQAGGLNEQFF. The CDR3 nucleotides read TGTGCCAGCAGCCAGGCCGGGGGACTCAATGAGCAGTTCTTC.

The gene calls are TRBV28 and TRBJ1-5; D is possibly TRBD1 (6 bases). V was shortened by 7 bases and J by 1 base, with 11 bases between the two germline ends. The CDR3 is made up of 14 amino acids. Germline-derived CDR1 and CDR2 are MDHEN and SYDVKM. CDR3 sequence reads: CASTGDLSNQPQHF. Written as DNA, the CDR3 is TGTGCCAGCACAGGGGATCTAAGCAATCAGCCCCAGCATTTT.

The rearrangement uses TRBV30 and TRBJ2-5; TRBD2 aligns across 13 bases. Trimming removed 6 bases from V and 5 bases from J; junction bases left unmatched: 12. Germline CDR1 GTSNPN, CDR2 SVGIG (reference sequence). There are 16 residues in the CDR3. The CDR3 region is CACEGTSGAGGETQYF. CDR3 in DNA: TGTGCCTGCGAGGGGACTAGCGGGGCTGGGGGGGAGACCCAGTACTTC.

V and J are TRBV11-3 and TRBJ1-5, with a tentative D call TRBD1 (5 bases). Germline CDR1 and CDR2: SGHNT and YENEEA. The CDR3 runs 15 residues. Trimming left V 6 bases short and J 4 bases short, with 16 bases between. CDR3 region: CASRQGLYRNQPQHF. In nucleotides, the CDR3 is TGTGCCAGCAGACAAGGGCTTTACAGGAATCAGCCCCAGCATTTT.

This chain connects TRBV19 to TRBJ1-1; no reliable D call. The CDR3 is 15 amino acids. From germline, CDR1 is LNHDA and CDR2 SQIVND (reference sequence). Here the CDR3 reads CATQPQSGPNTEAFF. The CDR3 DNA reads TGTGCTACCCAGCCCCAGTCAGGTCCGAACACTGAAGCTTTCTTT. Based on the CDR3 plus reference TRBV19 and TRBJ1-1, the full variable domain is DGGITQSPKYLFRKEGQNVTLSCEQNLNHDAMYWYRQDPGQGLRLIYYSQIVNDFQKGDIAEGYSVSREKKESFPLTVTSAQKNPTAFYLCATQPQSGPNTEAFFGQGTRLTVV.

The rearrangement links TRBV5-1 to TRBJ1-3, with 7 nucleotides matching TRBD1. Germline assignment: CDR1 SGHRS and CDR2 YFSETQ. J was trimmed by 2 bases and V by 2 bases; bases with no gene match: 10. The CDR3 is 17 amino acids. CDR3 in amino acids: CASSLNTGANTGNTIYF. As DNA, the CDR3 is TGCGCCAGCAGCTTAAATACAGGGGCTAACACTGGAAACACCATATATTTT.

The chain has TRBV6-6 and TRBJ2-5; TRBD2 agrees at 10 bases. V shed 6 bases, J shed 3 bases, and the junction held 4 bases outside the gene matches. This CDR3 is 14 amino acids long. Germline CDR1 is MNHNY and CDR2 is SVGAGI (reference sequence). DNA for the CDR3: TGTGCCAGCAGCCGCGGACTAGCGGAAGAGACCCAGTACTTC. It is translated as CASSRGLAEETQYF.

This clone was recorded a few times. This chain connects TRBV7-8 to TRBJ1-3; D gene ambiguous. Trimming removed 1 base from V and 15 bases from J, with 13 bases in between. Per germline, CDR1 SGHVS and CDR2 FQNEAQ. The CDR3 has 12 residues. The DNA of the CDR3 is TGTGCCAGCAGCTTAGAAAGGAGCCGTAAATATTTT. Its translation is CASSLERSRKYF. Full variable domain (remainder filled in from reference TRBV7-8 and TRBJ1-3): GAGVSQSPRYKVAKRGQDVALRCDPISGHVSLFWYQQALGQGPEFLTYFQNEAQLDKSGLPSDRFFAERPEGSVSTLKIQRTQQEDSAVYLCASSLERSRKYFGEGSWLTVV.

This clone was observed a handful of times. The V gene is TRBV6-5, the J gene TRBJ1-1; 8 nucleotides line up with TRBD1. This CDR3 spans 14 amino acids. Trimming removed 6 bases from V and 6 bases from J; junction bases left unmatched: 9. CDR1 and CDR2 from the germline V gene are MNHEY and SVGAGI. CDR3 in DNA: TGTGCCAGCAGGCAGGGGGCGCGGGCATCTGAAGCTTTCTTT. As protein: CASRQGARASEAFF.

This sequence joins TRBV7-2 and TRBJ1-3, with 7 bases that match TRBD1. The CDR3 extends over 18 amino acids. From germline, CDR1 is SGHTA and CDR2 FQGNSA. V gave up 5 bases and J gave up 0 bases; unmatched junction bases: 13. As DNA, the CDR3 is TGTGCCAGCAGCCCCCGTCAGTGGGACAGTGTCTCTGGAAACACCATATATTTT. Protein sequence: CASSPRQWDSVSGNTIYF.

The J gene is TRBJ1-3, the V gene TRBV5-1; D is unclear. Germline CDR1 SGHRS, CDR2 YFSETQ. Trimming shortened V by 4 bases and J by 2 bases, and 10 bases separated the two germline ends. There are 14 residues in the CDR3. CDR3 residues: CASSHGVPGNTIYF. The CDR3 DNA sequence: TGCGCCAGCAGCCACGGGGTCCCTGGAAACACCATATATTTT.

This chain connects TRBV7-9 to TRBJ2-7; D possibly corresponds to TRBD1 (5 bases). Germline values: CDR1 SEHNR, CDR2 FQNEAQ (reference sequence). The CDR3 covers 11 residues. The V and J ends lost 9 bases and 7 bases respectively, with 13 bases between them. CDR3 sequence (DNA): TGTGCCAGTTGGGGTGGGGCAGAGCAGTACTTC. Translating gives CASWGGAEQYF.

The chain has TRBV11-2 and TRBJ1-1; maybe TRBD1 (5 bases). This CDR3 contains 13 residues. V lost 10 bases and J lost 1, with 13 bases in between. Per germline, CDR1 SGHAT and CDR2 FQNNGV. CDR3 loop: CANSQQGNTEAFF. Written as DNA, the CDR3 is TGTGCCAACAGTCAGCAGGGGAACACTGAAGCTTTCTTT.

The chain uses TRBV7-9 and TRBJ2-4; 8 nucleotides line up with TRBD2. The CDR3 extends over 13 amino acids. Germline trimming cut 5 bases from V and 9 bases from J; bases unmatched to any gene: 6. CDR1 is SEHNR and CDR2 is FQNEAQ in the germline V gene (reference sequence). CDR3 protein: CASSPGTSGIQYF. CDR3 coding DNA: TGTGCCAGCAGCCCAGGGACTAGTGGCATTCAGTACTTC.

The chain has TRBV2 and TRBJ2-6; maybe TRBD1 (6 bases). The germline V gene has CDR1 SNHLY and CDR2 FYNNEI. The CDR3 runs 14 residues. Trimming removed 6 bases from V and 1 base from J, with 7 bases in between. CDR3 sequence (DNA): TGTGCCAGCAGACAGGGTTCTGGGGCCAACGTCCTGACTTTC. It codes for CASRQGSGANVLTF.

The chain carries TRBV24-1 and TRBJ1-3, with D unclear. Germline V gene sequence: CDR1 KGHDR, CDR2 SFDVKD. This CDR3 has 13 amino acids. Trimming pared 7 bases from V and 0 bases from J, leaving 6 bases between. The CDR3 nucleotides are TGTGCCACCAGAAGCAACTCTGGAAACACCATATATTTT. This codes for CATRSNSGNTIYF.

The chain is built from TRBV11-2 and TRBJ2-5; TRBD2 matches at 7 bases. V trimming: 3 bases; J trimming: 4 bases; junction bases outside the gene matches: 8. The CDR3 is 15 residues long. Germline assignment: CDR1 SGHAT and CDR2 FQNNGV. The CDR3 here is CASSLNPGGGETQYF. The CDR3 coding sequence is TGTGCCAGCAGCTTGAATCCGGGAGGAGGAGAGACCCAGTACTTC.

This rearrangement joins TRBV6-5 to TRBJ1-2; the D gene is possibly TRBD1 (5 bases). Germline V gene data show CDR1 as MNHEY and CDR2 as SVGAGI. Trimming pared 1 base from V and 4 bases from J, leaving 16 bases between. The CDR3 is 16 amino acids. CDR3: CASSYLRVGTPYGYTF. The DNA of the CDR3 is TGTGCCAGCAGTTACTTACGTGTAGGGACTCCCTATGGCTACACCTTC.

This clone appeared a single time. J is TRBJ2-1 and V is TRBV9; D gene unclear. The CDR3 loop spans 14 amino acids. Looked up from germline, CDR1 is SGDLS and CDR2 is YYNGEE. V lost 0 bases and J 2 bases, leaving 6 bases between the germline ends. The CDR3 protein is CASSVGDTYNEQFF. The CDR3 bases are TGTGCCAGCAGCGTAGGAGACACCTACAATGAGCAGTTCTTC.